This TCR beta chain was profiled in a study of T cell changes during pregnancy in multiple sclerosis. The CDR3 runs 14 residues. Germline V lookup: CDR1 MDHEN, CDR2 SYDVKM. Trimming pared 5 bases from V and 5 bases from J, leaving 12 bases between. Clones were read by immunoSEQ multiplex PCR, and TCRdb kept only the in-frame ones, dropping some. The sample holds 65,000 to 85,000 clones, 80% to 90% seen once. This clonotype originated in a female donor in good health, enrolled as a control in a pregnancy study. This chain joins TRBV28 and TRBJ1-4; D ambiguous. The sequencing used peripheral blood, collected in the first trimester of pregnancy. This CDR3 reads CASSPLPGNEKLFF. The CDR3 DNA reads TGTGCCAGCAGTCCTCTTCCGGGGAATGAAAAACTGTTTTTT.